The source of this T cell receptor (beta chain) is a study of cytomegalovirus exposure and HLA in healthy donors. Study-wide background: In terms of ancestry, the Caucasian-associated cluster contained roughly 81% of the roughly 400 genotyped donors.

Germline-derived CDR1 and CDR2 are SEHNR and FQNEAQ (reference sequence). V gave up 5 bases and J gave up 2 bases, with 13 bases separating them. The CDR3 contains 14 residues. PCR amplification relied on 60 Vbeta primers (plus 13 Jbeta primers). Sequencing was performed with immunoSEQ multiplex PCR; in TCRdb, only in-frame clones are kept and a portion is missing. The repertoire has approximately 140,000 clones, 70% to 85% of them found once; the top ten carry around 2.5%. Study-level points and caveats: The study had only CMV serostatus as immune exposure information. From TCR beta sequences, most subjects' HLA-A and HLA-B alleles were reportedly predicted accurately. TRBV6-2, TRBV6-3 and some other V segments were excluded as indistinguishable.

In regard to this clone: Its target is not known.

The clonotype was recovered from a male donor in good health and CMV-seronegative. Source material: PBMCs. This chain links TRBV7-9 with TRBJ2-7, with D perhaps matching TRBD1 (7 bases). The CDR3 DNA sequence: TGTGCCAGCAGCGCGGGACAGCTCACCTACGAGCAGTACTTC. Translated, it gives CASSAGQLTYEQYF.